The 10 T cell receptor beta chains below all came from one sample that was sequenced in a study of PD-1 blockade in classical Hodgkin lymphoma. Assay used: immunoSEQ multiplex PCR; TCRdb lists only in-frame clones, some missing. In the table there are 110,000 or so clones, 80% to 90% of which are singletons. Relapses following autologous stem cell transplantation were seen in all patients, with brentuximab vedotin exposure varying. This material consisted of peripheral blood mononuclear cells (PBMCs), taken before the second cycle of nivolumab. Source of these receptors: a human donor with classical Hodgkin lymphoma.

The chain is built from TRBV30 and TRBJ2-2; tentatively, D is TRBD2 (6 bases). The CDR3 totals 11 residues. Germline assignment: CDR1 GTSNPN and CDR2 SVGIG (reference sequence). Trimming removed 5 bases from V and 5 bases from J, with 6 bases in between. Here the CDR3 DNA reads TGTGCCTGGCGGGGGACCGGGGAGCTGTTTTTT. Translating gives CAWRGTGELFF. Looking up the rest from reference TRBV30 and TRBJ2-2 gives the full variable domain: SQTIHQWPATLVQPVGSPLSLECTVEGTSNPNLYWYRQAAGRGLQLLFYSVGIGQISSEVPQNLSASRPQDRQFILSSKKLLLSDSGFYLCAWRGTGELFFGEGSRLTVL.

J is TRBJ2-7 and V is TRBV4-1, with D unresolved. Deletions cut 0 bases from V and 4 bases from J, with 16 bases between. The CDR3 is made up of 16 amino acids. Germline assignment: CDR1 MGHRA and CDR2 YSYEKL. CDR3 sequence reads: CASSQDTDMASYEQYF. The CDR3 DNA reads as TGCGCCAGCAGCCAAGATACTGACATGGCCTCTTACGAGCAGTACTTC.

The chain couples TRBV28 to TRBJ1-6, with a tentative D call TRBD1 (5 bases). CDR1 is MDHEN, CDR2 SYDVKM, per germline. The CDR3 is made up of 12 amino acids. This chain's CDR3 is CVAGTISSPLHF. In nucleotides, the CDR3 is TGTGTGGCAGGGACTATAAGTTCACCCCTCCACTTT.

This chain uses TRBV4-1 with TRBJ2-1; either TRBD1 or TRBD2 may fit D (6 bases each). Germline V gene sequence: CDR1 MGHRA, CDR2 YSYEKL. This CDR3 is 15 amino acids long. The V gene lost 1 base and the J gene lost 5 bases, with 12 bases spanning the gap. The CDR3 bases are TGCGCCAGCAGCCAAGTAGGGGGGATTAACAATGAGCAGTTCTTC. It yields the protein CASSQVGGINNEQFF.

This rearrangement joins TRBV7-6 to TRBJ2-7; 8 positions match TRBD2. The CDR3 is 15 residues long. V was clipped by 1 base and J by 1 base; unmatched bases: 3. Germline V CDR1 and CDR2: SGHVS, FNYEAQ. CDR3 residues: CASSLDTSGSYEQYF. The CDR3, as DNA: TGTGCCAGCAGCTTAGATACTAGCGGTTCCTACGAGCAGTACTTC.

The J gene is TRBJ1-1, the V gene TRBV19; D not certain. V was pared by 5 bases and J by 5 bases, with 12 bases between. The CDR3 consists of 13 residues. The germline CDR1 and CDR2 sequences are LNHDA and SQIVND (reference sequence). CDR3 bases: TGTGCCAGTAGTCTTCGGTCGGTGACTGAAGCTTTCTTT. Translated, it gives CASSLRSVTEAFF.

The rearrangement joins TRBV7-6 to TRBJ2-7, with 8 positions matching TRBD2. CDR3 length: 17 amino acids. V shed 3 bases and J 3 bases; nucleotides not matched to a gene: 13. The germline V gene encodes CDR1 SGHVS and CDR2 FNYEAQ. The CDR3 bases are TGTGCCAGCAGCTTCGTAATTGCCGGGACTAGTCTCTACGAGCAGTACTTC. It codes for CASSFVIAGTSLYEQYF.

The V call is TRBV6-5, the J call TRBJ2-1; D uncertain. Trimming removed 7 bases from V and 0 bases from J, with 10 bases in between. The germline gives CDR1 MNHEY, CDR2 SVGAGI. The CDR3 runs 14 residues. As DNA, the CDR3 is TGTGCCAGCATGACGGTAGGCTCCTACAATGAGCAGTTCTTC. Protein product: CASMTVGSYNEQFF.

The CDR3 loop reads CASSPPDRTGLYGYTF. DNA of the CDR3: TGTGCCAGCTCACCACCGGACCGCACGGGGCTATATGGCTACACCTTC. V usage is TRBV18 and J usage is TRBJ1-2; tentatively, D is TRBD1 (5 bases). From germline, CDR1 is KGHSH and CDR2 LQKENI. The V gene lost 0 bases and the J gene lost 5 bases, with 16 bases spanning the gap. The CDR3 covers 16 residues. Full variable domain (rest looked up from reference TRBV18 and TRBJ1-2): NAGVMQNPRHLVRRRGQEARLRCSPMKGHSHVYWYRQLPEEGLKFMVYLQKENIIDESGMPKERFSAEFPKEGPSILRIQQVVRGDSAAYFCASSPPDRTGLYGYTFGSGTRLTVV.

The rearrangement links TRBV5-1 to TRBJ2-3; TRBD2 agrees at 14 bases. With 2 bases clipped from V and 6 bases from J, the junction kept 5 bases outside the gene matches. Germline CDR1 SGHRS, CDR2 YFSETQ. This CDR3 region has 16 residues. The DNA of the CDR3 is TGCGCCAGCAGCTTTTCGGGACTAGCGGGAGCGGATACGCAGTATTTT. Translation: CASSFSGLAGADTQYF.